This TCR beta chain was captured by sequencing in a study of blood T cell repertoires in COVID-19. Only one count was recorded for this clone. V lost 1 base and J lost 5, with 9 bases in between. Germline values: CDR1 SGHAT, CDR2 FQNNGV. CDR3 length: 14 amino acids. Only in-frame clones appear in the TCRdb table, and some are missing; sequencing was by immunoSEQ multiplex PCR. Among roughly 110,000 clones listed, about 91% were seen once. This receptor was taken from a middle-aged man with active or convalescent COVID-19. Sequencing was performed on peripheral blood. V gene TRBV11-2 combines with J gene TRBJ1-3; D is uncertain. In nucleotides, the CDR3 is TGTGCCAGCAGCTTAGGAGGGTATCGAAACACCATATATTTT. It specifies CASSLGGYRNTIYF.